This T cell receptor (beta chain) was identified in a study of CD8+CD57+ T cells in acquired aplastic anemia. Across the whole study: The study obtained an average of around 3.4 ug of DNA from sorted CD4+ and CD8+ cells. Regarding the study as a whole: Between the patient and control groups, CD8+ Simpson's diversity did not differ significantly. Found in both controls and patients were twenty-nine CD8+ CDR3 sequences.

Genomic DNA was employed as the template in profiling TCR beta VDJ and CDR3. TCRdb reanalysed the reads using MiXCR and keeps one entry per CDR3 protein. The data contain some 210,000 distinct CDR3 sequences, under 65% of them singletons. A remark on this clonotype: What it recognizes is unknown.

The CDR3 has 15 residues. V shed 1 base and J shed 4 bases, with 8 bases lying between them. Input material: sorted CD4+, CD8+, or CD8+CD57+ T cells (not recorded which) from PBMCs. The rearrangement joins TRBV12-3 or TRBV12-4 to TRBJ1-6, with TRBD1 as a possible D gene (5 bases). This receptor was identified in a human donor in good health. CDR3 in DNA: TGTGCCAGCAGTTTAGAGTCAGGGTATAATTCACCCCTCCACTTT. It is translated as CASSLESGYNSPLHF.